The TCR beta chain under discussion was sequenced for a study of cytomegalovirus exposure and HLA in healthy donors. In the study overall: Of several hundred genotyped donors, about 81% clustered with self-reported Caucasian donors.

Germline V gene sequence: CDR1 MGHRA, CDR2 YSYEKL. The CDR3 is 16 residues long. The V gene end was trimmed by 6 bases and the J gene end by 7 bases; junction bases not matched to a gene: 11. A remark on this clone: What it binds is not known.

Regarding the study as a whole: TRBV6-2, TRBV6-3 and other indistinguishable V segments were excluded. Follow-up analysis later connected one missense variant in DCLRE1C with trimming of TCR beta V- and J-genes. The listing of about 150 TCR beta chains classed them as cytomegalovirus-associated.

PCR primers comprised 60 Vbeta and 13 Jbeta primers. Clones were sequenced by immunoSEQ multiplex PCR, and TCRdb holds only the in-frame ones, with some missing. The repertoire holds more than 100,000 clones, with more than 70% as singletons. The TCR was taken from a woman in her sixties or seventies in good health and CMV-seronegative. Input material: PBMCs. The V and J genes are TRBV4-1 and TRBJ2-1; 11 bases map to TRBD2. DNA of the CDR3: TGCGCCAGCAGTCGATCCGGGGCTAGCGGGAGGAATGAGCAGTTCTTC. It translates to CASSRSGASGRNEQFF.